This note documents a single T cell receptor beta chain sequence. The table lists this clonotype with many counts. Its antigen remains unidentified. Qualities for individual bases were not recorded, and no much larger clone is one base off. Ficoll-Paque density gradient centrifugation was used to isolate PBMCs. The instrument was an Illumina NovaSeq 6000. TCRalpha and TCRbeta cDNA libraries were built by 5'RACE with constant-segment primers, adding sample barcodes and unique molecular identifiers. RNA was extracted from every sample with Trizol reagent. Libraries were amplified in two PCR steps, with a second sample barcode and Illumina TruSeq adapters added in the second step. Libraries were sequenced on an Illumina NovaSeq with 2 x 150 bp paired-end reads. Per the original workflow: With migec v1.2.7, reads were demultiplexed and then collapsed into UMI-guided consensus sequences. Using mixcr v2.1.11, the UMI consensuses were aligned to TRA and TRB V and J templates and assembled into clonotypes. Clonotypes were classified as expanded or contracted when called significant by both edgeR and NoisET, with noise models trained on biological replicates. For edgeR calls, the thresholds were a false discovery rate-adjusted p below 0.01 and a log2 fold-change of 1. As an exploratory analysis of dynamics, PCA with hierarchical clustering was applied to max-normalized trajectories of the 1000 most abundant clonotypes. Separately sequenced CD4+ and CD8+ repertoires were used to assign the CD4 or CD8 phenotype of responding clones. Using fastp trimming at Q25 and MiXCR clonotype assembly, TCRdb reanalyzed the public sequencing data and kept in-frame beta chains. CDR3 protein duplicates are merged, each entry listing the most common genes and DNA. V and J calls and clone size were set by TCRdb, not the authors. This sample comprises roughly 130,000 distinct CDR3 sequences, roughly 15% of them detected only once. The top ten clones comprise over 11% of the sample.

The data originate from a study of T-cell memory formation after mild COVID-19 (dated by TCRdb to 2020 to 2022). Describing the broader study: TCR sequence clusters from the two donors were largely donor specific. The cohort comprised two young, previously healthy adult volunteers, one female and one male. T-cell clones expanding and contracting after mild COVID-19 in a couple of donors were tracked by longitudinal TCRalpha and TCRbeta repertoire sequencing. The research as a whole found: The second-wave clones that peaked on day 37 were not confirmed to be SARS-CoV-2 specific. From day 15 to 85, contracting clones showed balanced CD4/CD8 phenotypes, whereas a second wave of clones that expanded from day 15 to 37 leaned towards CD4+. Contracting CD4+ clones were located mainly in the CM and EM memory subsets, whereas CD8+ clones were found to be enriched in EMRA. The study included only a couple of mild cases, and larger cohorts that include severe cases with pre-infection samples were judged to be necessary. Some responding clones were found in pre-infection memory, which suggests that pre-existing cross-reactive memory T cells took part in the SARS-CoV-2 response.

The sequencing sample was made of PBMCs or a T cell subset sorted from them (not recorded which). The receptor comes from an adult woman who had mild COVID-19 (a few samples of this study predate the infection). The sample titles of this study are shuffled in the database, so cell type and time point are left out; the donor was told from shared clones.

The nucleotides are TGTGCCAGCAGCCAAGCCGCGGACAGGGGTGGCGAGCAGTACTTC. Its coded protein is CASSQAADRGGEQYF. Here the chain combines TRBV4-2 and TRBJ2-7; the central 9 bases match TRBD1. Inclusive of the bounding cysteine and phenylalanine, the CDR3 is 15 residues long. CDR3 DNA only is kept here, 45 bases in frame from base 1. Taken from the germline V gene, the CDR1 and CDR2 loops are LGHNA and YNFKEQ. Trimming accounts for 1 base at V and 6 bases at J, while the number of junction bases matched to no gene is 7.